One sample yielded the 14 T cell receptor beta chains listed below, sequenced in a study of T cell responses to AZD1222 COVID-19 vaccine. This table comes from immunoSEQ multiplex PCR, and its TCRdb copy is limited to in-frame clones, with some not included. This table holds fewer than 130,000 clones, around 81% found once. Sequences were derived from peripheral blood, sampled on day 0 of AZD1222 vaccination. The receptors derive from an adult in good health.

The chain links TRBV18 to TRBJ1-2; TRBD1 might be the D (5 bases). The germline V gene has CDR1 KGHSH and CDR2 LQKENI. The length of the CDR3 is 13 residues. Trimming removed 1 base at V and 8 bases at J, with 11 bases between. The CDR3 is CASSPRGGRGYTF. The CDR3 DNA reads TGTGCCAGCTCACCACGGGGGGGACGAGGCTACACCTTC.

The chain links TRBV7-9 to TRBJ1-1, with D perhaps TRBD1 (5 bases). Germline V lookup: CDR1 SEHNR, CDR2 FQNEAQ (reference sequence). Trimming removed 6 bases at V and 2 bases at J, with 7 bases between. The CDR3 sequence is 12 residues long. DNA for the CDR3: TGTGCCAGCAGGGGGCTTAACACTGAAGCTTTCTTT. It codes for CASRGLNTEAFF.

The rearrangement links TRBV3-1 (or the pseudogene TRBV3-2) to TRBJ1-1, with a weak D call TRBD1 (5 bases). V was shortened by 2 bases and J by 6 bases, with 13 bases between the two germline ends. CDR3 length: 14 amino acids. Germline assignment: CDR1 LGHDT and CDR2 YNNKEL (reference sequence). The CDR3 is CASSQYRQPPEAFF. The CDR3, as DNA: TGTGCCAGCAGCCAATATAGACAGCCCCCTGAAGCTTTCTTT.

The V gene is TRBV5-1, the J gene TRBJ2-2, with D unresolved. Per germline, CDR1 SGHRS and CDR2 YFSETQ. V was shortened by 5 bases and J by 0 bases, with 8 bases between the two germline ends. CDR3 length: 14 residues. The CDR3 nucleotides read TGCGCCAGCAGTCCTATTTCGAACACCGGGGAGCTGTTTTTT. Protein: CASSPISNTGELFF.

This clone has a single count. V and J are TRBV11-2 and TRBJ1-1; D possibly corresponds to TRBD1 (6 bases). CDR3 length equals 15 residues. V lost 1 base, J lost 5 bases, and 14 bases lay in between. Germline V CDR1 and CDR2: SGHAT, FQNNGV. The CDR3 region is CASSLGVGGATEAFF. The CDR3 DNA reads as TGTGCCAGCAGCTTAGGGGTTGGGGGCGCGACTGAAGCTTTCTTT.

The CDR3 nucleotides read TGTGCCACCAGCAGAGAACTTCAGGACTCCTACGAGCAGTACTTC. It specifies CATSRELQDSYEQYF. J is TRBJ2-7 and V is TRBV15; no firm D call. The V gene lost 0 bases and the J gene lost 0 bases, with 9 bases spanning the gap. The CDR3 sequence is 15 residues long. The germline gives CDR1 LNHNV, CDR2 YYDKDF (reference sequence).

V and J are TRBV6-5 and TRBJ1-2; TRBD1 aligns across 7 bases. Germline V gives CDR1 MNHEY, CDR2 SVGAGI. The ends lost 6 bases at V and 4 bases at J; junction bases unmatched: 2. The CDR3 consists of 12 residues. CDR3 nucleotide sequence: TGTGCCAGCAGAGGACAGGCCTATGGCTACACCTTC. It translates to CASRGQAYGYTF.

This clone is a singleton in its sample. The chain carries TRBV19 and TRBJ1-1; 8 bases match TRBD1. J gave up 4 bases and V 5 bases, and 3 bases lay outside the gene matches. Per the germline V gene, CDR1 is LNHDA and CDR2 is SQIVND (reference sequence). The CDR3 covers 13 residues. The CDR3 region has the DNA TGTGCCAGTAGTGTGGACAGGGCCACTGAAGCTTTCTTT. Translated, it gives CASSVDRATEAFF.

This chain connects TRBV6-2 or TRBV6-3 to TRBJ1-1, with a possible D match to TRBD1 (6 bases). Trimming removed 5 bases at V and 4 bases at J, with 11 bases between. Germline V lookup: CDR1 MNHEY, CDR2 SVGEGT. CDR3 length: 13 residues. This CDR3 is CASSVNRVTEAFF. DNA of the CDR3: TGTGCCAGCAGTGTAAACAGGGTCACTGAAGCTTTCTTT.

CDR3 amino acids: CASSLSFLQGARQPQHF. The DNA of the CDR3 is TGTGCCAGCAGTTTATCCTTTCTTCAGGGGGCTCGACAGCCCCAGCATTTT. The J gene is TRBJ1-5, the V gene TRBV27, with 8 bases that match TRBD1. Germline V lookup: CDR1 MNHEY, CDR2 SMNVEV (reference sequence). V shed 0 bases, J shed 7 bases, and the junction held 11 bases outside the gene matches. The CDR3 spans 17 residues.

This sequence joins TRBV7-8 and TRBJ1-1; tentatively, D is TRBD1 (5 bases). This CDR3 is built from 14 residues. Trimming pared 2 bases from V and 4 bases from J, leaving 11 bases between. Germline CDR1 reads SGHVS; CDR2 reads FQNEAQ. In nucleotides, the CDR3 is TGTGCCAGCAGCTTAATGGGGGTCCCCACTGAAGCTTTCTTT. This gives the protein CASSLMGVPTEAFF.

This chain links TRBV28 with TRBJ2-1; 7 bases map to TRBD2. V lost 4 bases to trimming and J lost 7 bases; unmatched junction nucleotides: 16. The CDR3 runs to 17 residues. Germline values: CDR1 MDHEN, CDR2 SYDVKM. The CDR3 region is CASSSTPGGGFWNEQFF. CDR3 coding DNA: TGTGCCAGCAGTTCCACCCCGGGGGGAGGATTTTGGAATGAGCAGTTCTTC.

CDR3 bases: TGCAGCGTCAACTTTGGGGACGGGGGCTACACCTTC. Translating gives CSVNFGDGGYTF. The V gene is TRBV29-1, the J gene TRBJ1-2; possible D gene TRBD1, 5 bases. Deletions cut 6 bases from V and 8 bases from J, with 16 bases between. The CDR3 loop spans 12 amino acids. Germline V gene sequence: CDR1 SQVTM, CDR2 ANQGSEA.

V usage is TRBV19 and J usage is TRBJ2-2, with TRBD2 matching over 8 bases. V trimming: 5 bases; J trimming: 6 bases; junction bases outside the gene matches: 5. Germline CDR1 is LNHDA and CDR2 is SQIVND (reference sequence). The CDR3 has 14 amino acids. The CDR3 coding sequence is TGTGCCAGTAGTCTCCAGACTAGCGCCGGGGAGCTGTTTTTT. Protein: CASSLQTSAGELFF.